This T cell receptor beta chain was recovered during a study of CD8 T cells in ankylosing spondylitis. TCRdb itself ran the 5' RACE reads through MiXCR, one entry per CDR3 protein. The sample shows roughly 60,000 distinct CDR3 sequences, approximately 6% of them seen only once. This TCR was recovered from a male donor with ankylosing spondylitis. The sample was synovial fluid, either unsorted or a sorted T cell fraction (not recorded which).

The CDR3 reads CASSRQPGQGTSGANVLTF. The CDR3 DNA sequence: TGTGCCAGTAGTAGACAACCGGGACAGGGCACCTCTGGGGCCAACGTCCTGACTTTC. The chain combines TRBV19 with TRBJ2-6, with TRBD1 identical over 9 bases. Germline V gene data show CDR1 as LNHDA and CDR2 as SQIVND (reference sequence). The CDR3 spans 19 residues. Trimming cost V 4 bases and J 0 bases; bases outside gene matches: 10.